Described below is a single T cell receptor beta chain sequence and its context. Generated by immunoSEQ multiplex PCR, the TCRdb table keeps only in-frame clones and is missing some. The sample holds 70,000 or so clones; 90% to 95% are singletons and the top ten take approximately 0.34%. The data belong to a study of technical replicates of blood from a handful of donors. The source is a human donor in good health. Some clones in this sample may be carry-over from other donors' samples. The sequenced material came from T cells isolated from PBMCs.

CDR3 amino acids: CASRSISNEQFF. CDR3 bases: TGTGCCAGCAGGTCGATTAGCAATGAGCAGTTCTTC. J is TRBJ2-1 and V is TRBV6-5; no firm D call. This CDR3 comprises 12 residues. From germline, CDR1 is MNHEY and CDR2 SVGAGI. V lost 6 bases and J 6 bases, leaving 9 bases between the germline ends.